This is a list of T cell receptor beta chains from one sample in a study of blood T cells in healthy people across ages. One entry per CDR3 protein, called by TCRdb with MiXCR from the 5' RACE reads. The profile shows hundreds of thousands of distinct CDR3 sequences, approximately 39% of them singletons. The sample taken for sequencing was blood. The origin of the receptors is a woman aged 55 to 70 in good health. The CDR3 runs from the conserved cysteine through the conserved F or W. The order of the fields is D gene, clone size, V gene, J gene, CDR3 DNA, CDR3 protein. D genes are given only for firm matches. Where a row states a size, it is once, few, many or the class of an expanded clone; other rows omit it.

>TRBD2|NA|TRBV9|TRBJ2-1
TGTGCCAGCAGTACACGCCGGGAAGCGGGGGGTGAGCAGTTCTTC
CASSTRREAGGEQFF
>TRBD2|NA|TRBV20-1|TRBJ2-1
TGCAGTGCTGAGGGACTAAACAATGAGCAGTTCTTC
CSAEGLNNEQFF
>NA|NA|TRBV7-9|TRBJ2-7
TGTGCCAGCAGCGTTAGTAGCCACGAGCAGTACTTC
CASSVSSHEQYF
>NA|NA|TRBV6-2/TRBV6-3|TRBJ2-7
TGTGCCAGCAGTTACGCGGTGGGGCGCTCCTACGAGCAGTACTTC
CASSYAVGRSYEQYF
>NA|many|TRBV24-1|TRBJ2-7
TGTGCCACCAGCCCAGGACAATTGAGCTCCTACGAGCAGTACTTC
CATSPGQLSSYEQYF
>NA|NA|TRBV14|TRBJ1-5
TGTGCCAGCAGCAGAACAAATCAGCCCCAGCATTTT
CASSRTNQPQHF
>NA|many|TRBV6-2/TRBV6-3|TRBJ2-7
TGTGCCAGCAGTTACTCCCCGACTAGTAGGAAGTCCTACGAGCAGTACTTC
CASSYSPTSRKSYEQYF
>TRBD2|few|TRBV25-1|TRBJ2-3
TGTGCCAGCAGCCTCGGACTAGCTAAAACAGATACGCAGTATTTT
CASSLGLAKTDTQYF
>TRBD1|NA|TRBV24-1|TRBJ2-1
TGTGCCACCAGTGATGTTGCGGACAGGGGGAATGAGCAGTTCTTC
CATSDVADRGNEQFF
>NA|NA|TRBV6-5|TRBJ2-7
TGTGCCAGCAGTCTGTCGTCGCGCTACGAGCAGTACTTC
CASSLSSRYEQYF
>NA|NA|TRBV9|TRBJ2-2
TGTGCCAGCAGCGTAGCCGCAGGGAGGACACCCAACACCGGGGAGCTGTTTTTT
CASSVAAGRTPNTGELFF
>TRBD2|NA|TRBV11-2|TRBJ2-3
TGTGCCAGCAGCCGAGCCGGGGGGTCCGATACGCAGTATTTT
CASSRAGGSDTQYF
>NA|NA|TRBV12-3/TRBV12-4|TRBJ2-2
TGTGCCAGCAGTTCACTAGCCGCCGGGGAGCTGTTTTTT
CASSSLAAGELFF
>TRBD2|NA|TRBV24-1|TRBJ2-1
TGTGCCACCAGTGATCGCCTCTCTAGCGGCTCCTACAATGAGCAGTTCTTC
CATSDRLSSGSYNEQFF
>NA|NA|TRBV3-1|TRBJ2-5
TGTGCCAGCAGCCAGAACCCATCGACGGGGAAAGAGACCCAGTACTTC
CASSQNPSTGKETQYF
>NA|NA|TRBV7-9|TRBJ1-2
TGTGCCAGCAGCCCCTTGGCGGTCGGGAACTATGGCTACACCTTC
CASSPLAVGNYGYTF
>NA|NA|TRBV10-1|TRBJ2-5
TGCGCCAGCAGTGATGTTGGGCACCAAGAGACCCAGTACTTC
CASSDVGHQETQYF
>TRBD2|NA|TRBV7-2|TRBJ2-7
TGTGCCAGCAGCTTAGGAGCTAGCGGTTTGGGGGAGCAGTACTTC
CASSLGASGLGEQYF
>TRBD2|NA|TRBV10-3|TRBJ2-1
TGTGCCATCAGTGAGGGACTAGCGGGTATGGAACAGTTCTTC
CAISEGLAGMEQFF